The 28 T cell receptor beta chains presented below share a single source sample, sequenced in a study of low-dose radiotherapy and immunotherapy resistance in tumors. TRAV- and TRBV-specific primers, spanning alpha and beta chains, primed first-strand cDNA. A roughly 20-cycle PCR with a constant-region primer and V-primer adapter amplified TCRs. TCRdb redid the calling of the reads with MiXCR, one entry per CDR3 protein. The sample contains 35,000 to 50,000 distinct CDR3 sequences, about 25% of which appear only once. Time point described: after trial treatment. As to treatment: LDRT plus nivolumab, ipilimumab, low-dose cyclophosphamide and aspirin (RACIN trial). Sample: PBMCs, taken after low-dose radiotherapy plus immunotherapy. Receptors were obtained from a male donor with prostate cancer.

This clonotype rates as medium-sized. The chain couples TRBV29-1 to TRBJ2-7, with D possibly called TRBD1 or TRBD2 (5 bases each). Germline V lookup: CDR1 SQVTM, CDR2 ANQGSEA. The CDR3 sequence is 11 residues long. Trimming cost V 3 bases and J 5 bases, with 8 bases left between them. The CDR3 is CSVDWGNEQYF. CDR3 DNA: TGCAGCGTTGATTGGGGGAACGAGCAGTACTTC.

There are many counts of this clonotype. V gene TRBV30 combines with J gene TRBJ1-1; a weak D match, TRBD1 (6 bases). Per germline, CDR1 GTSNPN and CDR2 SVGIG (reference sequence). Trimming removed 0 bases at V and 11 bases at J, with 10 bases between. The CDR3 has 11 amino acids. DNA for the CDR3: TGTGCCTGGAGTGTAGGGGGTCACGCTTTCTTT. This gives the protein CAWSVGGHAFF.

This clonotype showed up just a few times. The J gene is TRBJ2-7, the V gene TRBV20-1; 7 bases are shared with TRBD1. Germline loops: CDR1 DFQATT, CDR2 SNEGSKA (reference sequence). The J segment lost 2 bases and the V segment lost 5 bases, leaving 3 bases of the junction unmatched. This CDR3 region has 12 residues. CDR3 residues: CSAHGTAYEQYF. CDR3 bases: TGCAGTGCTCACGGGACAGCCTACGAGCAGTACTTC.

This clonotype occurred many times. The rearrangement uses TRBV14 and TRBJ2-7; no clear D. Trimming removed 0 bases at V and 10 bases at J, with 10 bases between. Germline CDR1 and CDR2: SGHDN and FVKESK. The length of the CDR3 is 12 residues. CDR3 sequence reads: CASSQDLDPQYF. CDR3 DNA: TGTGCCAGCAGCCAAGATTTGGACCCCCAGTACTTC.

CDR3 sequence: CASSSDPNQPQHF. CDR3 in DNA: TGTGCCAGCAGTTCGGATCCTAATCAGCCCCAGCATTTT. The chain is built from TRBV12-3 or TRBV12-4 and TRBJ1-5, with D hard to call. Trimming cost V 4 bases and J 4 bases, with 8 bases left between them. The CDR3 sequence is 13 residues long.

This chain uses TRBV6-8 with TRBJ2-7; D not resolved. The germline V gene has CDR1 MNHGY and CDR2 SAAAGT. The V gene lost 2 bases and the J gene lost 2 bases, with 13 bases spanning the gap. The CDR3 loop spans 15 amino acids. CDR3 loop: CASSYTHKITYEQYF. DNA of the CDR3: TGTGCCAGCAGTTACACGCACAAAATTACCTACGAGCAGTACTTC.

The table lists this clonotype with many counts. The chain's CDR3 is CASSLGNSGRPYNEQFF. In DNA form, the CDR3 reads TGTGCCAGCAGCTTGGGTAATAGCGGGAGGCCTTACAATGAGCAGTTCTTC. This chain connects TRBV5-5 to TRBJ2-1; 10 nucleotides agree with TRBD2. Germline CDR1 and CDR2: SGHKS and YYEKEE (reference sequence). The CDR3 loop spans 17 amino acids. V dropped 0 bases and J dropped 4; count of bases not matched to a gene: 7.

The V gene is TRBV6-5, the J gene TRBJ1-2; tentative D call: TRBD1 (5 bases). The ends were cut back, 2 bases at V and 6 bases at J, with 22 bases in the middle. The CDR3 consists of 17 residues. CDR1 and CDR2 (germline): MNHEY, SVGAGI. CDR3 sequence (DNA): TGTGCCAGCAGTTACGGGGCAGGGAACGCCCGGCGGGATGGCTACACCTTC. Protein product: CASSYGAGNARRDGYTF.

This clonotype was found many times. In DNA form, the CDR3 reads TGTGCCAGCAGTGATTCCGGGACAGGGGGATACAATGAGCAGTTCTTC. Encoded protein: CASSDSGTGGYNEQFF. The chain employs TRBV27 and TRBJ2-1; TRBD1 matches at 11 bases. V was pared by 5 bases and J by 4 bases, with 7 bases of the junction left unmatched. This CDR3 contains 16 residues. Germline V gene data show CDR1 as MNHEY and CDR2 as SMNVEV (reference sequence).

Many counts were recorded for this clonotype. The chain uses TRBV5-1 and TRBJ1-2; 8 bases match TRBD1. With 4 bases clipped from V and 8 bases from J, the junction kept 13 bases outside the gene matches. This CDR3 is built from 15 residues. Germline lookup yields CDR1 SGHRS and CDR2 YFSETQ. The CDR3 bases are TGCGCCAGCAGCCGACCGCAGGGGGCGCAGGACGGCTACACCTTC. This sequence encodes CASSRPQGAQDGYTF.

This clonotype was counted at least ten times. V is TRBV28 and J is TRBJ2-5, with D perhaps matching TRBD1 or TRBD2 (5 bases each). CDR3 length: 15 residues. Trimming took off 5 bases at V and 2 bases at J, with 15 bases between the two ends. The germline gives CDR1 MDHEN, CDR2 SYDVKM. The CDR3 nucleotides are TGTGCCAGCAGTCCCCGGGGCCTCGGGCAAGAGACCCAGTACTTC. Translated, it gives CASSPRGLGQETQYF.

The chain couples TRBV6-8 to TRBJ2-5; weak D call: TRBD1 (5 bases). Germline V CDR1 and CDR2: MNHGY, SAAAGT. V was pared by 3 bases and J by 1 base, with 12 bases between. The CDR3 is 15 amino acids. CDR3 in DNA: TGTGCCAGCAGTTATAAGGGGTCCTTCCAAGAGACCCAGTACTTC. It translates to CASSYKGSFQETQYF.

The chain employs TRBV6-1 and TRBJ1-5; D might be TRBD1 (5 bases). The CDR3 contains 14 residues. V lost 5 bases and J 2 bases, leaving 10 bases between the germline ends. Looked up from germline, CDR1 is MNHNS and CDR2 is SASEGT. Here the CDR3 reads CASSWGGGNQPQHF. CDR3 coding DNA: TGTGCCAGCAGTTGGGGCGGGGGCAATCAGCCCCAGCATTTT.

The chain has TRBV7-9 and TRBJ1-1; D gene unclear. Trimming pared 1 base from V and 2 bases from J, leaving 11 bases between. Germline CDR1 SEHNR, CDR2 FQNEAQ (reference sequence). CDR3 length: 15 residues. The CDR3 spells CASSLGHSLNTEAFF. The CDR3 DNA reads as TGTGCCAGCAGCTTAGGCCACTCACTAAACACTGAAGCTTTCTTT.

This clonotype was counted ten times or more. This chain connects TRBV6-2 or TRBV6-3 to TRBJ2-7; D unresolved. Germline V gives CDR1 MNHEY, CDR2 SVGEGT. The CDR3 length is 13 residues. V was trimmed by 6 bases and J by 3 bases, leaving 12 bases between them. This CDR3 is CASSLLGNYEQYF. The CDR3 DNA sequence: TGTGCCAGCAGCCTTCTGGGGAACTACGAGCAGTACTTC.

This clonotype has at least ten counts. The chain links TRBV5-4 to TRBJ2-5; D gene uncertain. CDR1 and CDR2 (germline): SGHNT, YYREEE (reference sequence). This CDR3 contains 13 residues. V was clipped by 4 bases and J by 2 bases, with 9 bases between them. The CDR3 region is CASSLVTQETQYF. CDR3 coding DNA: TGTGCCAGCAGCCTGGTAACTCAAGAGACCCAGTACTTC.

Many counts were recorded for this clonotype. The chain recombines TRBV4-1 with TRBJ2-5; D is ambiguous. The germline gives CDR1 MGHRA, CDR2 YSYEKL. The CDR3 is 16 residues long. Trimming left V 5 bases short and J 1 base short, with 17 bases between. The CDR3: CASSLTLKQFQETQYF. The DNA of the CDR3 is TGCGCCAGCAGCTTGACGCTAAAACAATTCCAAGAGACCCAGTACTTC.

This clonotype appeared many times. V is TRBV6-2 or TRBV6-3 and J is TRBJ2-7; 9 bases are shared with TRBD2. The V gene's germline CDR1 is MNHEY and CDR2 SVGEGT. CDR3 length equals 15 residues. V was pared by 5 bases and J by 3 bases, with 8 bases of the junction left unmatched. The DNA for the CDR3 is TGTGCCAGCAGTGTGGGGACTAGCTGGTTCTACGAGCAGTACTTC. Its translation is CASSVGTSWFYEQYF.

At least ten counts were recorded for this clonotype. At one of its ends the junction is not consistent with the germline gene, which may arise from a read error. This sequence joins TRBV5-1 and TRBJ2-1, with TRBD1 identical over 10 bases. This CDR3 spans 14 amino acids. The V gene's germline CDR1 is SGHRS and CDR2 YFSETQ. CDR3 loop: CASTLTGGGNEQFF. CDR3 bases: TGCGCCAGCACCTTGACAGGGGGCGGCAATGAGCAGTTCTTC.

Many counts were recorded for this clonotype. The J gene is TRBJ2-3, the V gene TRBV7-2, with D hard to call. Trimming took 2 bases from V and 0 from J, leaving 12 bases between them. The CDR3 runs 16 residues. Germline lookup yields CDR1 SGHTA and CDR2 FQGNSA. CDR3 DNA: TGTGCCAGCAGCTTAAGAAACGGCCAGAGCACAGATACGCAGTATTTT. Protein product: CASSLRNGQSTDTQYF.

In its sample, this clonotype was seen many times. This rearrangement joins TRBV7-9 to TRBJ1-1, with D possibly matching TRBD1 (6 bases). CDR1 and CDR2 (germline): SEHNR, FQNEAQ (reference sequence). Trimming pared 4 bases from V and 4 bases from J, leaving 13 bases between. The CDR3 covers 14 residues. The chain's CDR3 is CASSSTGRGTEAFF. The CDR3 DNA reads TGTGCCAGCAGCTCGACAGGCAGGGGCACTGAAGCTTTCTTT.

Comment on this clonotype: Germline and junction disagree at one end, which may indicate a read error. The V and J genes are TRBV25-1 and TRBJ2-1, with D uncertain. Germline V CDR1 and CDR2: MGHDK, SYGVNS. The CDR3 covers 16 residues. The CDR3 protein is CASMTLEWSSYNEHFF. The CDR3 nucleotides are TGTGCCAGCATGACCCTAGAATGGAGCTCCTACAATGAGCATTTCTTC.

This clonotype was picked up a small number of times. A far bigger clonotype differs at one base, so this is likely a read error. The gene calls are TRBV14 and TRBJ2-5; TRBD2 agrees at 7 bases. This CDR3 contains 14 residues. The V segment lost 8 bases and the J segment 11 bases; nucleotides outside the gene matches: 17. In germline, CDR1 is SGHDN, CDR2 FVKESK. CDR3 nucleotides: TGTGCCAGCGGGAGCGGGAATCCCCACAATGAGCAGTACTTC. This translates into CASGSGNPHNEQYF. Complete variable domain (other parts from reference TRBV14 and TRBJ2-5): EAGVTQFPSHSVIEKGQTVTLRCDPISGHDNLYWYRRVMGKEIKFLLHFVKESKQDESGMPNNRFLAERTGGTYSTLKVQPAELEDSGVYFCASGSGNPHNEQYFGPGTRLLVL.

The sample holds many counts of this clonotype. In DNA, the CDR3 is TGTGCCAGCAGCCACTACAGGGGGCTCGCCTACAATGAGCAGTTCTTC. This gives the protein CASSHYRGLAYNEQFF. V and J are TRBV14 and TRBJ2-1; 9 nucleotides match TRBD1. Germline V gene sequence: CDR1 SGHDN, CDR2 FVKESK. The CDR3 consists of 16 residues. J gave up 2 bases and V 3 bases, and 5 bases lay outside the gene matches. Complete variable domain (other parts from reference TRBV14 and TRBJ2-1): EAGVTQFPSHSVIEKGQTVTLRCDPISGHDNLYWYRRVMGKEIKFLLHFVKESKQDESGMPNNRFLAERTGGTYSTLKVQPAELEDSGVYFCASSHYRGLAYNEQFFGPGTRLTVL.

The CDR3 DNA follows: TGTGCCAGCCGGGACAGCTACAATGAGCAGTTCTTC. Translating it yields CASRDSYNEQFF. This rearrangement joins TRBV10-3 to TRBJ2-1, with 7 bases fitting TRBD1. V was clipped by 10 bases and J by 3 bases; unmatched bases: 3. Germline CDR1 is ENHRY and CDR2 is SYGVKD. The CDR3 is 12 amino acids.

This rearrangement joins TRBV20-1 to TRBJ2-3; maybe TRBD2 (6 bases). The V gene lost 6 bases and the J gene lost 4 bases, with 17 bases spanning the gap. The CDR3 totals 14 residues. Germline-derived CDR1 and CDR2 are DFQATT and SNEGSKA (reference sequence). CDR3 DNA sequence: TGCAGTGCATCCTTTCGGACTACTCCAGATACGCAGTATTTT. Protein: CSASFRTTPDTQYF.

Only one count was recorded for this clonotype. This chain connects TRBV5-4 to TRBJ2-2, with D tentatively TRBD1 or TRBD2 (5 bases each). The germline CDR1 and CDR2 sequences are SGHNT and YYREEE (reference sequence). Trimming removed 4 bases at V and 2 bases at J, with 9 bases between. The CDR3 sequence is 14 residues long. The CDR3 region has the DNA TGTGCCAGCAGCGCCGGGACCAACACCGGGGAGCTGTTTTTT. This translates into CASSAGTNTGELFF. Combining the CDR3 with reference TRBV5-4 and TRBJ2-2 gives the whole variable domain ETGVTQSPTHLIKTRGQQVTLRCSSQSGHNTVSWYQQALGQGPQFIFQYYREEENGRGNFPPRFSGLQFPNYSSELNVNALELDDSALYLCASSAGTNTGELFFGEGSRLTVL.

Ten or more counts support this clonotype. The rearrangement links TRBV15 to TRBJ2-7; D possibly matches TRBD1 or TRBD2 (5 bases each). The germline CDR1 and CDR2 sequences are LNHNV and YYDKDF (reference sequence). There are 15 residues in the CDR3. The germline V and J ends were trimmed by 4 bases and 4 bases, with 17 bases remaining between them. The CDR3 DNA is TGTGCCACCAGCAAAGGTGGGACGCTGGGTTACGAGCAGTACTTC. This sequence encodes CATSKGGTLGYEQYF.